A single sample is the source of the 19 T cell receptor beta chains below, sequenced in a study of cytomegalovirus exposure and HLA in healthy donors. PCR used 60 Vbeta primers and 13 Jbeta primers. The table came from immunoSEQ multiplex PCR; TCRdb's copy has only in-frame clones and leaves some out. Of about 150,000 clones in the sample, approximately 80% were seen once. The sequenced sample was PBMCs. The receptors shown here come from a boy under 10 years old in good health and CMV-seronegative.

The chain recombines TRBV18 with TRBJ1-1; 9 nucleotides match TRBD1. CDR1 and CDR2 (germline): KGHSH, LQKENI. V lost 5 bases and J lost 4; bases outside the gene matches: 5. The CDR3 totals 14 residues. The CDR3 reads CASSRDRVGTEAFF. The DNA of the CDR3 is TGTGCCAGCTCAAGGGACAGGGTTGGCACTGAAGCTTTCTTT.

The chain combines TRBV4-3 with TRBJ1-4; TRBD1 is a possible D gene (5 bases). V lost 4 bases and J lost 4, with 22 bases in between. Germline V gives CDR1 LGHNA, CDR2 YSLEER. The CDR3 runs 18 residues. The CDR3 DNA is TGCGCCAGCAGCCCGAGGAAGGGGCAGCGAAGGTTTAATGAAAAACTGTTTTTT. Its protein is CASSPRKGQRRFNEKLFF.

The chain is built from TRBV4-2 and TRBJ1-5, with D possibly being TRBD1 (5 bases). The CDR3 is 18 amino acids. V was trimmed by 4 bases and J by 4 bases, leaving 23 bases between them. Germline V lookup: CDR1 LGHNA, CDR2 YNFKEQ. CDR3 amino acids: CASSRQVGGTPLNQPQHF. For the CDR3, the DNA is TGTGCCAGCAGCCGTCAGGTTGGGGGGACCCCCTTAAATCAGCCCCAGCATTTT.

This chain connects TRBV27 to TRBJ2-3; D is unresolved. Germline V gene lookup returns CDR1 MNHEY and CDR2 SMNVEV (reference sequence). V shed 1 base and J shed 6 bases, with 11 bases lying between them. The CDR3 sequence is 14 residues long. The DNA of the CDR3 is TGTGCCAGCAGTTTATATGGGCGAACGGATACGCAGTATTTT. Translating it yields CASSLYGRTDTQYF.

This clone was observed a handful of times. The genes are TRBV6-5 and TRBJ1-1; D is unresolved. V lost 8 bases to trimming and J lost 1 base, with 8 bases between them. The CDR3 sequence is 12 residues long. Looked up from germline, CDR1 is MNHEY and CDR2 is SVGAGI. The CDR3 DNA follows: TGTGCCAGCCAGAGGGAGAACACTGAAGCTTTCTTT. Translating gives CASQRENTEAFF.

As to this clone: An end of the junction does not agree with germline; a read error may underlie this. Other DNA sequences in this sample translate to the same CDR3. The chain joins TRBV6-1 to TRBJ2-1; 7 bases line up with TRBD1. The length of the CDR3 is 14 residues. Germline CDR1 reads MNHNS; CDR2 reads SASEGT. CDR3 DNA: TGTGCTAGCAGGAGACAGGGCTCCTACAATGAGCAGTTCTTC. It codes for CASRRQGSYNEQFF.

J is TRBJ2-1 and V is TRBV27; 9 nucleotides agree with TRBD2. From germline, CDR1 is MNHEY and CDR2 SMNVEV (reference sequence). The CDR3 consists of 15 residues. After removal of 3 bases from V and 4 bases from J, the junction contained 4 bases not matched to a gene. The DNA for the CDR3 is TGTGCCAGCAGTTTGGGTCTAGCGGGGTACAATGAGCAGTTCTTC. The encoded protein is CASSLGLAGYNEQFF.

The rearrangement links TRBV30 to TRBJ1-1; 11 nucleotides align to TRBD1. Germline CDR1 and CDR2: GTSNPN and SVGIG (reference sequence). The trim removed 4 bases at V and 9 bases at J, leaving 7 bases unmatched. This CDR3 region has 13 residues. CDR3 in amino acids: CAWNFGQGAKAFF. CDR3 nucleotide sequence: TGTGCCTGGAATTTCGGACAGGGGGCGAAAGCTTTCTTT.

The V and J genes are TRBV4-2 and TRBJ2-5, with 13 bases that match TRBD2. The CDR3 sequence is 14 residues long. V lost 1 base, J lost 11 bases, and 4 bases stayed unmatched. Germline V lookup: CDR1 LGHNA, CDR2 YNFKEQ. CDR3: CASSQAGTSGEQYF. In DNA form, the CDR3 reads TGTGCCAGCAGCCAAGCCGGGACTAGCGGGGAGCAGTACTTC.

The genes are TRBV7-2 and TRBJ2-1; D perhaps matches TRBD1 (6 bases). CDR1 SGHTA and CDR2 FQGNSA come from the germline V gene. Trimming left V 6 bases short and J 5 bases short, with 20 bases between. The CDR3 runs to 16 residues. The CDR3 DNA reads TGTGCCAGCAGTCACTCAGGGGTTACGTGGGACAATGAGCAGTTCTTC. Its translation is CASSHSGVTWDNEQFF.

This chain uses TRBV6-1 with TRBJ2-3; TRBD1 might be the D (5 bases). The V end was cut by 3 bases, the J end by 2 bases, with 12 bases between. The CDR3 contains 15 residues. Germline V gene lookup returns CDR1 MNHNS and CDR2 SASEGT. The CDR3 DNA reads TGTGCCAGCAGTGAGGACATATCCCTCACAGATACGCAGTATTTT. Residues: CASSEDISLTDTQYF.

This clone was counted once. The gene calls are TRBV7-9 and TRBJ2-7; 8 positions agree with TRBD1. V was clipped by 5 bases and J by 2 bases; unmatched bases: 11. The CDR3 runs 16 residues. Germline lookup yields CDR1 SEHNR and CDR2 FQNEAQ (reference sequence). CDR3 in amino acids: CASSPSTGTGAYEQYF. The CDR3 region has the DNA TGTGCCAGCAGCCCTTCGACCGGGACAGGCGCCTACGAGCAGTACTTC.

V gene TRBV27 combines with J gene TRBJ2-1; D is ambiguous. CDR3 length equals 16 residues. V shed 5 bases and J shed 0 bases, with 14 bases lying between them. Germline-derived CDR1 and CDR2 are MNHEY and SMNVEV (reference sequence). The chain's CDR3 is CASSPLGPSSYNEQFF. The CDR3 DNA follows: TGTGCCAGCAGTCCCCTGGGCCCGAGCTCCTACAATGAGCAGTTCTTC.

The chain links TRBV2 to TRBJ2-3; 8 nucleotides agree with TRBD2. V lost 3 bases to trimming and J lost 0 bases; unmatched junction nucleotides: 5. The CDR3 sequence is 16 residues long. Germline V gene lookup returns CDR1 SNHLY and CDR2 FYNNEI. The CDR3 DNA is TGTGCCAGCAGTGAGGGAACGGGGGGGAGCACAGATACGCAGTATTTT. Protein: CASSEGTGGSTDTQYF.

The V call is TRBV7-8, the J call TRBJ2-1; TRBD1 is a possible D gene (6 bases). V lost 5 bases to trimming and J lost 7 bases, with 21 bases between them. The CDR3 is 16 amino acids. In germline, CDR1 is SGHVS, CDR2 FQNEAQ. The CDR3 DNA follows: TGTGCCAGCAGCCCAAAACAGGGCGACGGATGGAATGAGCAGTTCTTC. The encoded protein is CASSPKQGDGWNEQFF.

The chain couples TRBV9 to TRBJ1-2; the D is unclear. CDR3 length equals 12 residues. CDR1 SGDLS and CDR2 YYNGEE come from the germline V gene. V was clipped by 4 bases and J by 6 bases, with 10 bases between them. The CDR3 sequence: CASSTYADGYTF. The CDR3 nucleotides read TGTGCCAGCAGCACGTACGCGGATGGCTACACCTTC.

J is TRBJ2-7 and V is TRBV27; 13 nucleotides agree with TRBD2. Germline assignment: CDR1 MNHEY and CDR2 SMNVEV (reference sequence). After removal of 2 bases from V and 4 bases from J, the junction contained 5 bases not matched to a gene. The CDR3 sequence is 16 residues long. The DNA of the CDR3 is TGTGCCAGCAGTTTACTAACTAGCGGGAGGGTGTACGAGCAGTACTTC. Translation: CASSLLTSGRVYEQYF.

The chain uses TRBV25-1 and TRBJ1-5; D is perhaps TRBD1 (5 bases). V lost 4 bases and J lost 8, with 18 bases in between. The germline gives CDR1 MGHDK, CDR2 SYGVNS. The CDR3 has 15 residues. This CDR3 reads CASSARGPGGEPQHF. CDR3 DNA: TGTGCCAGCAGTGCCCGGGGACCGGGCGGGGAGCCCCAGCATTTT.

The chain combines TRBV11-2 with TRBJ1-3; D is possibly TRBD1 (6 bases). Germline lookup yields CDR1 SGHAT and CDR2 FQNNGV. The CDR3 consists of 14 residues. Between the trimmed V and J ends, which lost 4 bases and 8 bases, there was a span of 15 bases. The CDR3 reads CASSSSDRWDTIYF. The CDR3 nucleotides are TGTGCCAGCAGCTCTTCCGACAGGTGGGACACCATATATTTT.